Below, 24 T cell receptor beta chains from the same sample are listed, as sequenced in a study of OX40 agonist ivuxolimab in advanced cancers. Clones were read by immunoSEQ multiplex PCR, and TCRdb kept only the in-frame ones, dropping some. Among around 83,000 clones, roughly nine tenths were seen once, and the ten largest hold 2.3%. The sample consisted of CD4+ or CD8+ T cells sorted from blood, taken in a trial of the OX40 agonist ivuxolimab. These receptors were obtained from an adult with an advanced solid tumor such as melanoma, head and neck, liver or kidney cancer.

The gene calls are TRBV11-2 and TRBJ1-1; 9 nucleotides align to TRBD1. The CDR3 totals 13 residues. With V trimmed by 3 bases and J by 7 bases, 3 bases remained unmatched. CDR1 is SGHAT and CDR2 is FQNNGV in the germline V gene. In DNA form, the CDR3 reads TGTGCCAGCAGCTTGACAGGGGGAATTGAAGCTTTCTTT. Amino acids: CASSLTGGIEAFF.

The gene calls are TRBV27 and TRBJ2-7; 9 bases fit TRBD2. Germline loops: CDR1 MNHEY, CDR2 SMNVEV (reference sequence). The trim removed 3 bases at V and 9 bases at J, leaving 9 bases unmatched. The CDR3 consists of 14 residues. The CDR3 coding sequence is TGTGCCAGCAGTTTTGGGCGGGAGGGCCTTTCGCAGTACTTC. This codes for CASSFGREGLSQYF.

V and J are TRBV7-2 and TRBJ2-2, with 9 bases identical to TRBD2. Germline loops: CDR1 SGHTA, CDR2 FQGNSA. This CDR3 has 16 residues. The junction had 11 bases not matched to a gene; V was cut back by 5 bases and J by 7 bases. The CDR3 DNA is TGTGCCAGCAGCATGACTAGCGGTCGAGATCTCGGGGAGCTGTTTTTT. This codes for CASSMTSGRDLGELFF.

The gene calls are TRBV5-1 and TRBJ2-2, with 8 bases that match TRBD1. From germline, CDR1 is SGHRS and CDR2 YFSETQ. CDR3 length: 16 residues. J gave up 2 bases and V 4 bases, and 7 bases lay outside the gene matches. In DNA, the CDR3 is TGCGCCAGCAGCGCCGGGACAGGCCCTAACACCGGGGAGCTGTTTTTT. The encoded protein is CASSAGTGPNTGELFF.

This chain uses TRBV2 with TRBJ2-7; 9 bases align to TRBD1. The CDR3 has 14 residues. Germline assignment: CDR1 SNHLY and CDR2 FYNNEI. Trimming removed 6 bases from V and 3 bases from J; junction bases left unmatched: 6. The CDR3 sequence is CASSRGQGSYEQYF. As DNA, the CDR3 is TGTGCCAGCAGCAGAGGACAGGGGAGCTACGAGCAGTACTTC. The entire variable domain, with the rest obtained from reference TRBV2 and TRBJ2-7, is as follows: EPEVTQTPSHQVTQMGQEVILRCVPISNHLYFYWYRQILGQKVEFLVSFYNNEISEKSEIFDDQFSVERPDGSNFTLKIRSTKLEDSAMYFCASSRGQGSYEQYFGPGTRLTVT.

The chain joins TRBV19 to TRBJ2-2, with D possibly being TRBD1 (5 bases). CDR1 LNHDA and CDR2 SQIVND come from the germline V gene (reference sequence). The CDR3 contains 15 residues. Trimming cost V 2 bases and J 1 base, with 8 bases left between them. CDR3 amino acids: CASSIRQGNTGELFF. DNA of the CDR3: TGTGCCAGTAGTATAAGGCAGGGGAACACCGGGGAGCTGTTTTTT.

This chain links TRBV6-5 with TRBJ1-4; 8 bases align to TRBD1. The CDR3 is made up of 12 amino acids. After removal of 3 bases from V and 10 bases from J, the junction contained 1 base not matched to a gene. The germline gives CDR1 MNHEY, CDR2 SVGAGI. Here the CDR3 reads CASSYDRGKLFF. DNA for the CDR3: TGTGCCAGCAGTTATGACAGGGGAAAACTGTTTTTT.

As for this clone: A read error may account for a junction end that differs from germline. In the same sample, other DNA sequences code for this CDR3. This chain connects TRBV18 to TRBJ2-1; TRBD2 matches 9 bases. This CDR3 region has 17 residues. Germline V gene sequence: CDR1 KGHSH, CDR2 LQKENI. The CDR3, as DNA: TGTGCCAGCTCACTGACCCGGGCGGGAGGGCCTGGGGATGAACAGTTCTTC. It yields the protein CASSLTRAGGPGDEQFF.

CDR3 nucleotides: TGCGCCAGCAGCTCGCTCGGAGGGGGGAACACTGAAGCTTTCTTT. This sequence encodes CASSSLGGGNTEAFF. V and J are TRBV5-1 and TRBJ1-1; the D gene is possibly TRBD1 (6 bases). The CDR3 covers 15 residues. Germline V gives CDR1 SGHRS, CDR2 YFSETQ. Trimming pared 3 bases from V and 1 base from J, leaving 13 bases between.

The chain has TRBV19 and TRBJ1-2, with D tentatively TRBD1 (5 bases). V shed 5 bases and J shed 5 bases, with 18 bases lying between them. Germline V CDR1 and CDR2: LNHDA, SQIVND (reference sequence). The CDR3 contains 15 residues. The CDR3 region is CASSLYRDGLYGYTF. The DNA of the CDR3 is TGTGCCAGTAGTTTGTACCGGGACGGCTTATATGGCTACACCTTC.

The genes are TRBV21-1 and TRBJ1-2; TRBD1 was called by the table and not checked on the DNA. TRBV21-1 is a listed pseudogene. The CDR3 runs to 15 residues. The CDR3: CASSKEARVSYGYTF. As DNA, the CDR3 is TGTGCCAGCAGCAAAGAGGCCAGGGTGAGCTATGGCTACACCTTC.

The chain is built from TRBV30 and TRBJ2-3; 10 positions match TRBD2. Germline lookup yields CDR1 GTSNPN and CDR2 SVGIG (reference sequence). CDR3 size: 15 residues. V trimming: 2 bases; J trimming: 1 base; junction bases outside the gene matches: 3. This chain's CDR3 is CAWSPGLAGTDTQYF. CDR3 sequence (DNA): TGTGCCTGGAGTCCAGGACTAGCGGGCACAGATACGCAGTATTTT.

This clone was counted a single time. This chain uses TRBV6-5 with TRBJ2-7, with a weak D call TRBD2 (6 bases). CDR1 and CDR2 from the germline V gene are MNHEY and SVGAGI. This CDR3 is built from 16 residues. Trimming removed 2 bases at V and 2 bases at J, with 16 bases between. As DNA, the CDR3 is TGTGCCAGCAGTTACACTAGCCTCGCCCCCCCCTACGAGCAGTACTTC. Protein sequence: CASSYTSLAPPYEQYF.

This clone was seen a single time. The V call is TRBV11-2, the J call TRBJ1-2, with D possibly matching TRBD1 (5 bases). The germline CDR1 and CDR2 sequences are SGHAT and FQNNGV. V dropped 0 bases and J dropped 7 bases, with 12 bases sitting between them. The CDR3 totals 14 residues. The CDR3 DNA follows: TGTGCCAGCAGCTTAGATCGAGGGGCCTCTGGCTACACCTTC. Its translation: CASSLDRGASGYTF. The full variable domain, rest sourced from reference TRBV11-2 and TRBJ1-2, is EAGVAQSPRYKIIEKRQSVAFWCNPISGHATLYWYQQILGQGPKLLIQFQNNGVVDDSQLPKDRFSAERLKGVDSTLKIQPAKLEDSAVYLCASSLDRGASGYTFGSGTRLTVV.

The gene calls are TRBV9 and TRBJ2-2; TRBD2 agrees at 8 bases. The germline CDR1 and CDR2 sequences are SGDLS and YYNGEE. Germline trimming cut 4 bases from V and 5 bases from J; bases unmatched to any gene: 10. This CDR3 is built from 16 residues. The CDR3 here is CASSPRTSSLTGELFF. As DNA, the CDR3 is TGTGCCAGCAGCCCCCGGACTAGCAGTCTAACCGGGGAGCTGTTTTTT.

The chain joins TRBV18 to TRBJ2-6; TRBD1 matches 7 bases. Germline values: CDR1 KGHSH, CDR2 LQKENI. The CDR3 loop spans 17 amino acids. Trimming took 5 bases from V and 2 from J; bases not matched to a gene: 9. CDR3 coding DNA: TGTGCCAGCTCAGGCAAGGGGGCCGGGCCTGGGGCCAACGTCCTGACTTTC. It specifies CASSGKGAGPGANVLTF. The full variable domain, rest sourced from reference TRBV18 and TRBJ2-6, is NAGVMQNPRHLVRRRGQEARLRCSPMKGHSHVYWYRQLPEEGLKFMVYLQKENIIDESGMPKERFSAEFPKEGPSILRIQQVVRGDSAAYFCASSGKGAGPGANVLTFGAGSRLTVL.

The chain combines TRBV30 with TRBJ1-4; D may be TRBD1 (6 bases). The CDR3 consists of 12 residues. Germline CDR1 and CDR2: GTSNPN and SVGIG (reference sequence). The ends were cut back, 5 bases at V and 7 bases at J, with 11 bases in the middle. The DNA of the CDR3 is TGTGCCTGGGGCGGGACACCTGAAAAACTGTTTTTT. This codes for CAWGGTPEKLFF.

The rearrangement joins TRBV7-2 to TRBJ2-3; TRBD1 aligns across 7 bases. Trimming cost V 2 bases and J 0 bases; bases outside gene matches: 5. CDR1 SGHTA and CDR2 FQGNSA come from the germline V gene. This CDR3 spans 16 amino acids. The DNA of the CDR3 is TGTGCCAGCAGCTTAAGGGGGCGAGTTAGCACAGATACGCAGTATTTT. This encodes CASSLRGRVSTDTQYF. Full variable domain (rest looked up from reference TRBV7-2 and TRBJ2-3): GAGVSQSPSNKVTEKGKDVELRCDPISGHTALYWYRQSLGQGLEFLIYFQGNSAPDKSGLPSDRFSAERTGGSVSTLTIQRTQQEDSAVYLCASSLRGRVSTDTQYFGPGTRLTVL.

This clone was observed a single time. This rearrangement joins TRBV11-1 to TRBJ2-5; unclear D gene. There are 14 residues in the CDR3. V was clipped by 1 base and J by 2 bases, with 8 bases between them. CDR1 and CDR2 from the germline V gene are SGHAT and FQDESV (reference sequence). The CDR3 spells CASSLGFGQETQYF. The CDR3 DNA follows: TGTGCCAGCAGCTTAGGTTTTGGGCAAGAGACCCAGTACTTC.

Only a few counts were recorded for this clone. This chain connects TRBV28 to TRBJ2-1, with D uncertain. Germline V gives CDR1 MDHEN, CDR2 SYDVKM. V lost 7 bases and J lost 1, with 5 bases in between. CDR3 length equals 12 residues. The CDR3 sequence: CASTDSYNEQFF. The CDR3, as DNA: TGTGCCAGCACGGATTCCTACAATGAGCAGTTCTTC.

This clone was counted a single time. This chain joins TRBV10-3 and TRBJ2-2, with 7 bases that match TRBD1. Germline-derived CDR1 and CDR2 are ENHRY and SYGVKD. The CDR3 contains 14 residues. The V and J ends lost 10 bases and 0 bases, in that order; junction bases with no gene match: 5. This CDR3 reads CATAGTANTGELFF. In DNA form, the CDR3 reads TGTGCCACCGCCGGGACAGCGAACACCGGGGAGCTGTTTTTT.

The rearrangement links TRBV28 to TRBJ1-2, with a tentative D call TRBD1 (6 bases). This CDR3 region has 12 residues. Germline lookup yields CDR1 MDHEN and CDR2 SYDVKM. V dropped 11 bases and J dropped 7 bases, with 17 bases sitting between them. CDR3: CAGGQPIGGYTF. CDR3 DNA sequence: TGTGCCGGGGGACAACCGATTGGTGGCTACACCTTC.

The rearrangement joins TRBV19 to TRBJ2-3, with TRBD2 matching over 8 bases. Per germline, CDR1 LNHDA and CDR2 SQIVND (reference sequence). This CDR3 is built from 17 residues. The trim removed 4 bases at V and 1 base at J, leaving 10 bases unmatched. This chain's CDR3 is CASSSGRPTTRTDTQYF. The DNA of the CDR3 is TGTGCCAGTAGTAGCGGGAGGCCAACTACGCGCACAGATACGCAGTATTTT.

The CDR3: CASSVARLNTEAFF. The CDR3 DNA reads as TGTGCCAGCAGTGTGGCCAGATTGAACACTGAAGCTTTCTTT. The V call is TRBV28, the J call TRBJ1-1; D call uncertain. Germline CDR1 reads MDHEN; CDR2 reads SYDVKM. Deletions cut 5 bases from V and 0 bases from J, with 10 bases between. The CDR3 has 14 residues.